This T cell receptor (beta chain) was retrieved from a study of blood T cell repertoires in COVID-19. In the study's own analysis: The assay estimated nucleated cells by amplifying reference gene primers. Sequencing used immunoSEQ multiplex PCR; TCRdb keeps in-frame clones, though not all of them. D and trimming were read from the DNA, whereas the V and J calls and clone size are those reported in that table. The sample contains a few hundred thousand clones, roughly 89% of which appear only once. Donors of Cohort 3 who recovered were those that had two negative PCRs, clearance, or symptom resolution. V lost 5 bases and J lost 4; bases outside the gene matches: 5. The CDR3 runs 14 residues. CDR1 and CDR2 from the germline V gene are SGHAT and FQNNGV.

The source of this sequence is a woman aged 45-60 years who had recovered from COVID-19. This sequence joins TRBV11-2 and TRBJ2-5, with 9 bases fitting TRBD1. What was sequenced was PBMCs or T cells enriched from blood (not recorded which). The CDR3 protein is CASSPRTGAETQYF. The CDR3, as DNA: TGTGCCAGCAGCCCCCGGACAGGGGCAGAGACCCAGTACTTC.